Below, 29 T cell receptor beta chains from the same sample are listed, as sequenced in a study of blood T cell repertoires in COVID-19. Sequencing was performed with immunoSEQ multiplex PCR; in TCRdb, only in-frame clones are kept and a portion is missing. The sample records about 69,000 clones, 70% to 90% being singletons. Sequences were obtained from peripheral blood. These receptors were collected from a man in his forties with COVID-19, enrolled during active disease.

The DNA for the CDR3 is TGTGCCAGCACAGACGGGACAGTCTCTTACGAGCAGTACTTC. Its protein product is CASTDGTVSYEQYF. This sequence joins TRBV7-9 and TRBJ2-7, with 7 bases lining up with TRBD1. The V gene end was trimmed by 7 bases and the J gene end by 4 bases; junction bases not matched to a gene: 10. The V gene's germline CDR1 is SEHNR and CDR2 FQNEAQ (reference sequence). The CDR3 is 14 amino acids.

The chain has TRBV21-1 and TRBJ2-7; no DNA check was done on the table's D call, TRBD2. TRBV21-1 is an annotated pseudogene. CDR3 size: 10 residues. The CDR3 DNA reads TGTGCCAGCAGCAATCCGGGACAGTACTTC. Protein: CASSNPGQYF.

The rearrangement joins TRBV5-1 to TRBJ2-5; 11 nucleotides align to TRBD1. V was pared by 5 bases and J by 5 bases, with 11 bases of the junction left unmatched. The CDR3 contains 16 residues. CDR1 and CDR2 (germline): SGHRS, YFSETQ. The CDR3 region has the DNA TGCGCCAGCAGGCCTGGACAGGGGGCGATAAAGGAGACCCAGTACTTC. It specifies CASRPGQGAIKETQYF.

Here the CDR3 reads CASSPGQPTDTQYF. The CDR3 DNA reads as TGTGCCAGCAGCCCCGGACAGCCGACAGATACGCAGTATTTT. The gene calls are TRBV11-2 and TRBJ2-3, with a weak D call TRBD1 (6 bases). This CDR3 comprises 14 residues. Germline V gene lookup returns CDR1 SGHAT and CDR2 FQNNGV. Trimming pared 5 bases from V and 3 bases from J, leaving 12 bases between.

The CDR3 DNA sequence: TGTGCCAGCAGGGGAGGGAATTCACCCCTCCACTTT. Protein sequence: CASRGGNSPLHF. This chain connects TRBV6-5 to TRBJ1-6; D is uncertain. Germline V gene data show CDR1 as MNHEY and CDR2 as SVGAGI. This CDR3 has 12 amino acids. With 6 bases removed from V and 7 bases from J, the gap between germline ends came to 7 bases.

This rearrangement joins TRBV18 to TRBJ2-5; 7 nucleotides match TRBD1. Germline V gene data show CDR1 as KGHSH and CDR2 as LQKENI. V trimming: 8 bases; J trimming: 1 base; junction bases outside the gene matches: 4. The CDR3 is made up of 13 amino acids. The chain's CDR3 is CASTRDSQETQYF. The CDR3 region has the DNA TGTGCCAGCACCCGGGACAGCCAAGAGACCCAGTACTTC.

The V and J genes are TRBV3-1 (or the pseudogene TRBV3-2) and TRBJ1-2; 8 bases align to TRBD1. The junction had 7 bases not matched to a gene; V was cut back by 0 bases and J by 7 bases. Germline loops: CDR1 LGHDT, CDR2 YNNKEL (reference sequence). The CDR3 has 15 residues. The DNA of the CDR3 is TGTGCCAGCAGCCAAGAGTCAGGGGGCGCCTCTGGCTACACCTTC. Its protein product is CASSQESGGASGYTF.

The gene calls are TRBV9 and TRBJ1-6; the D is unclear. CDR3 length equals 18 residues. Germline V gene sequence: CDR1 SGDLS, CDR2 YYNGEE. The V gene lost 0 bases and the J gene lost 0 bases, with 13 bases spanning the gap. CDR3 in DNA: TGTGCCAGCAGCGTAGTTAACTTACCGAGCTCCTATAATTCACCCCTCCACTTT. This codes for CASSVVNLPSSYNSPLHF.

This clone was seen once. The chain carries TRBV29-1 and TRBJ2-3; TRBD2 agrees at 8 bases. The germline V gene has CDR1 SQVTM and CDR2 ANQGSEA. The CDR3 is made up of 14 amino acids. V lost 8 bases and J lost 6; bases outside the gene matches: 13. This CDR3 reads CSLSSGLVDDTQYF. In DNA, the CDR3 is TGCAGCTTATCGTCGGGACTAGTTGACGATACGCAGTATTTT.

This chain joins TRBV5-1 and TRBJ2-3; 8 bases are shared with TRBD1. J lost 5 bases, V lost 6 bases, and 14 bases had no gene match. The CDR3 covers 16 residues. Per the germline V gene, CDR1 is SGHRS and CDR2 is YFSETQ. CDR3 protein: CASTRGQGAGGDTQYF. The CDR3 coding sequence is TGCGCCAGCACTCGCGGGCAGGGGGCCGGGGGAGATACGCAGTATTTT.

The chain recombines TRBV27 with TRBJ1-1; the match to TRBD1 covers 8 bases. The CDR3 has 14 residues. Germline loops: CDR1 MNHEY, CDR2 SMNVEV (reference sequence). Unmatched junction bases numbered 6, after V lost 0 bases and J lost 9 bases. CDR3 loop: CASSLSMQGAQAFF. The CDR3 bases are TGTGCCAGCAGTTTATCGATGCAGGGGGCGCAAGCTTTCTTT.

CDR3 residues: CASSFSGTGGGEQFF. As DNA, the CDR3 is TGTGCCAGCAGCTTCTCCGGGACAGGGGGAGGTGAGCAGTTCTTC. The rearrangement links TRBV11-2 to TRBJ2-1; 11 nucleotides agree with TRBD1. The CDR3 length is 15 residues. The germline V gene has CDR1 SGHAT and CDR2 FQNNGV. V shed 3 bases and J 9 bases; nucleotides not matched to a gene: 7.

CDR3: CASSRAGASTDTQYF. The DNA of the CDR3 is TGTGCCAGCAGTAGAGCGGGGGCGAGCACAGATACGCAGTATTTT. The chain employs TRBV7-9 and TRBJ2-3; TRBD2 matches 8 bases. The CDR3 has 15 residues. Germline V CDR1 and CDR2: SEHNR, FQNEAQ (reference sequence). V was pared by 6 bases and J by 0 bases, with 5 bases of the junction left unmatched.

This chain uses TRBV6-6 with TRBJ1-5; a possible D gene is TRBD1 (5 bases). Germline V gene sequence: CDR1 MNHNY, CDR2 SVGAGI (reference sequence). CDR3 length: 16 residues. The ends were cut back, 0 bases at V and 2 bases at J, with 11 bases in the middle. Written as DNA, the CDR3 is TGTGCCAGCAGTTACTCGAGCGGGGACGGCAATCAGCCCCAGCATTTT. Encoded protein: CASSYSSGDGNQPQHF.

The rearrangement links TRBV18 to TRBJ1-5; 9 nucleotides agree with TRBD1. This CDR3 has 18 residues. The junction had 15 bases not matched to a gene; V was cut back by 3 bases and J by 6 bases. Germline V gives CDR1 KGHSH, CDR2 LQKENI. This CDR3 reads CASSPLDRGAGSAQPQHF. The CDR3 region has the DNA TGTGCCAGCTCACCGCTAGACAGGGGGGCAGGTTCAGCTCAGCCCCAGCATTTT.

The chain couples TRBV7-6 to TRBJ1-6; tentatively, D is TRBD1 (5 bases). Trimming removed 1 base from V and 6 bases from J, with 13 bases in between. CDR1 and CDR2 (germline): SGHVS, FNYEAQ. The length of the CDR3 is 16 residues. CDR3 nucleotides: TGTGCCAGCAGCTTAGGGCAGGGAAGGAGTAATTCACCCCTCCACTTT. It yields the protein CASSLGQGRSNSPLHF. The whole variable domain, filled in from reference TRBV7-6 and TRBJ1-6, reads GAGVSQSPRYKVTKRGQDVALRCDPISGHVSLYWYRQALGQGPEFLTYFNYEAQQDKSGLPNDRFSAERPEGSISTLTIQRTEQRDSAMYRCASSLGQGRSNSPLHFGNGTRLTVT.

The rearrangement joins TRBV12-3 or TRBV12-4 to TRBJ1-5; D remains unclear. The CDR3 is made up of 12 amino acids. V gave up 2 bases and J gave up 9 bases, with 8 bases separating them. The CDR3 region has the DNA TGTGCCAGCAGTTTACAAGGAGGGCCCCAGCATTTT. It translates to CASSLQGGPQHF.

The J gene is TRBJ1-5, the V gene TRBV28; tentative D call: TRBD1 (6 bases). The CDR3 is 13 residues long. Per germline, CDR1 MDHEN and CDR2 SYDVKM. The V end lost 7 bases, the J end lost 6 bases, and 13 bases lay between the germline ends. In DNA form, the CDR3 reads TGTGCCAGCACCTACAGGGATAGTCAGCCCCAGCATTTT. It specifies CASTYRDSQPQHF.

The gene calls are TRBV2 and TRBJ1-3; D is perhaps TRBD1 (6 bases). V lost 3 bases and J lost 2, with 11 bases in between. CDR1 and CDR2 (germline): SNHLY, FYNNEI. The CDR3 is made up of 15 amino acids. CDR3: CASSDQGTPGNTIYF. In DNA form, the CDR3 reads TGTGCCAGCAGTGACCAGGGGACACCTGGAAACACCATATATTTT.

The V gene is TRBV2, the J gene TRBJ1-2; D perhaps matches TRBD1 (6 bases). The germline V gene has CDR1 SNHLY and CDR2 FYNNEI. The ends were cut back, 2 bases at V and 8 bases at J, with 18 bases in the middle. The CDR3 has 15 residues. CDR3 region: CASSETGGRGLGYTF. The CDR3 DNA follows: TGTGCCAGCAGTGAAACGGGGGGGCGCGGGTTAGGCTACACCTTC.

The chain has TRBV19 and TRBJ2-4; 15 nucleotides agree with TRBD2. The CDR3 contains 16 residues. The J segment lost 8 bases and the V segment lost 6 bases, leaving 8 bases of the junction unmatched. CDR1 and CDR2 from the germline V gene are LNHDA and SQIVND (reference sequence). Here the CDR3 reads CASRGLAGGETDIQYF. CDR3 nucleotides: TGTGCCAGTAGGGGACTAGCGGGGGGCGAGACGGACATTCAGTACTTC.

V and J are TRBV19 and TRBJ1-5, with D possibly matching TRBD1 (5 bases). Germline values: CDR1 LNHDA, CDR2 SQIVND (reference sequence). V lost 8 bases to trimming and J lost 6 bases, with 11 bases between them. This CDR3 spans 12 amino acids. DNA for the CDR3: TGTGCCAGTGGGGGGATAGGTCAGCCCCAGCATTTT. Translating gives CASGGIGQPQHF. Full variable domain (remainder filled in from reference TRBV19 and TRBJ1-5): DGGITQSPKYLFRKEGQNVTLSCEQNLNHDAMYWYRQDPGQGLRLIYYSQIVNDFQKGDIAEGYSVSREKKESFPLTVTSAQKNPTAFYLCASGGIGQPQHFGDGTRLSIL.

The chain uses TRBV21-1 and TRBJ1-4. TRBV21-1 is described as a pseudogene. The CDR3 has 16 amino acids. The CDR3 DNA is TGTGCCAGCAGCAAAAGGGGGGGAAGGGCAGGTGAAAAACTGTTTTTT. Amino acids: CASSKRGGRAGEKLFF.

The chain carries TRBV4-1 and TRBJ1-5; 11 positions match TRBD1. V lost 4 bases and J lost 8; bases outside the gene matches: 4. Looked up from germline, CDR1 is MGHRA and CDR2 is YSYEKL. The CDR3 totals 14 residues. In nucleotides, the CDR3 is TGCGCCAGCAGCCCAGGACAGGGGGCGAAGCCCCAGCATTTT. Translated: CASSPGQGAKPQHF.

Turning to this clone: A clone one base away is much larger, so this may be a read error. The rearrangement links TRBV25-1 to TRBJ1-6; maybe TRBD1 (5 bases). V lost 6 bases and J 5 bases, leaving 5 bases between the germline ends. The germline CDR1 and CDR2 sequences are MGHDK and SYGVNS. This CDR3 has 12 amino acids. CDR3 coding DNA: TGTGCCAGCAGAGGGGATAATTCACCCCTCCACTTT. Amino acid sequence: CASRGDNSPLHF.

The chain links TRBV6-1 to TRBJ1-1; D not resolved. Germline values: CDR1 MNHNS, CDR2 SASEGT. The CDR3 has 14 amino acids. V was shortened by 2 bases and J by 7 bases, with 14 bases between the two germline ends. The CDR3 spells CASSEPRPGFEAFF. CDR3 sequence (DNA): TGTGCCAGCAGTGAACCACGACCGGGGTTTGAAGCTTTCTTT.

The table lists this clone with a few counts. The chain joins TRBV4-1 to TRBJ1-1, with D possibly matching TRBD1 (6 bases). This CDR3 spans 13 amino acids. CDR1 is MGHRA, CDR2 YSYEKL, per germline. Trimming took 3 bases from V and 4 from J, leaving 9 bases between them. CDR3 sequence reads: CASSQQGSTEAFF. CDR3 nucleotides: TGCGCCAGCAGCCAGCAGGGGAGCACTGAAGCTTTCTTT.

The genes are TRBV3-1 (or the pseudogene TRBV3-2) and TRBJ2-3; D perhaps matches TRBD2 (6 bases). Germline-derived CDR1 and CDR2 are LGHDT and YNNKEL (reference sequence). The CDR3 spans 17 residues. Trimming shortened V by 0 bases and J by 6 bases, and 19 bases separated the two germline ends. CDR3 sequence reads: CASSQEGLGGTPDTQYF. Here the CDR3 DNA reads TGTGCCAGCAGCCAAGAAGGGCTGGGCGGGACCCCGGATACGCAGTATTTT.

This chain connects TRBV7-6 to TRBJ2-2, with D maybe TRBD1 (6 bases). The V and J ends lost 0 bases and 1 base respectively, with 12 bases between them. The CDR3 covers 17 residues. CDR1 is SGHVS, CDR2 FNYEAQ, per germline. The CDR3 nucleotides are TGTGCCAGCAGCTTAGCAAGTAAACAGGGGAACACCGGGGAGCTGTTTTTT. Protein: CASSLASKQGNTGELFF.